What follows describes a single T cell receptor (beta chain). The antigen is not known. This entry comes from a study of shared clonotypes between healthy human individuals. Study conclusions and caveats: A handful of donors shared around 5% of their naive CD4 clonotypes.

Selected positively for CCR7 and CD45RO-negative, naive CD8 cells excluded terminally differentiated effector memory CD45RA+ cells. The run depth of the assay was deep. TCRdb keeps only in-frame clones here, not all; method: immunoSEQ multiplex PCR. The sample holds around 2,000,000 clones; approximately 95% are singletons and the top ten take more than 0.95%. Sequenced input: naive CD8+ T cells sorted from blood. The sequence came from a man between 18 and 35 years old in good health.

CDR3 protein: CASSEGVYSNQPQHF. The DNA for the CDR3 is TGTGCCAGCAGTGAAGGGGTGTATAGCAATCAGCCCCAGCATTTT. The chain couples TRBV6-1 to TRBJ1-5; no clear D gene. The CDR3 loop spans 15 amino acids. Trimming left V 1 base short and J 0 bases short, with 7 bases between. The germline V gene has CDR1 MNHNS and CDR2 SASEGT.